This is a list of T cell receptor beta chains from one sample in a study of blood T cell repertoires in COVID-19. Produced via immunoSEQ multiplex PCR; TCRdb's table is partial and in-frame only. The repertoire has about 50,000 clones, about nine tenths of them found once; the top ten carry 6.5%. The specimen was peripheral blood. Every receptor here comes from a man in his fifties with active COVID-19. CDR3s include the opening cysteine and the closing phenylalanine or tryptophan. Each record gives: J gene, clone size, D gene, V gene, CDR3 length, CDR3 DNA, CDR3 protein. A D gene is named only where the DNA matches it firmly. Size is stated for part of the rows, as once, few or many counts, or as a class when the clone is expanded.

j_call: TRBJ2-3; clone_size: .; d_call: .; v_call: TRBV13; cdr3_length: 16; cdr3_nt: TGTGCCAGCAGCCGTAATCAGGGTCCTAGCACAGATACGCAGTATTTT; cdr3_aa: CASSRNQGPSTDTQYF
j_call: TRBJ2-1; clone_size: .; d_call: .; v_call: TRBV7-2; cdr3_length: 14; cdr3_nt: TGTGCCAGCAGCTTAGCCGGACTTTTCAATGAGCAGTTCTTC; cdr3_aa: CASSLAGLFNEQFF
j_call: TRBJ2-7; clone_size: .; d_call: TRBD2; v_call: TRBV7-2; cdr3_length: 15; cdr3_nt: TGTGCCAGCAGCTTATGGAGCGGGGGAGCCTACGAGCAGTACTTC; cdr3_aa: CASSLWSGGAYEQYF
j_call: TRBJ2-1; clone_size: .; d_call: TRBD2; v_call: TRBV5-5; cdr3_length: 15; cdr3_nt: TGTGCCAGCAGCTTGGACGCGGGGGTCCTCAATGAGCAGTTCTTC; cdr3_aa: CASSLDAGVLNEQFF
j_call: TRBJ1-5; clone_size: once; d_call: .; v_call: TRBV4-3; cdr3_length: 14; cdr3_nt: TGCGCCAGCAGCCAAGACAGGTTTTATCAGCCCCAGCATTTT; cdr3_aa: CASSQDRFYQPQHF
j_call: TRBJ1-2; clone_size: .; d_call: .; v_call: TRBV9; cdr3_length: 14; cdr3_nt: TGTGCCAGCAGAGGTCAAGTAGCTTACTATGGCTACACCTTC; cdr3_aa: CASRGQVAYYGYTF
j_call: TRBJ1-5; clone_size: .; d_call: .; v_call: TRBV6-6; cdr3_length: 14; cdr3_nt: TGTGCCAGCAGTCCCCCTGGGGCTGGGCAGCCCCAGCATTTT; cdr3_aa: CASSPPGAGQPQHF
j_call: TRBJ2-3; clone_size: .; d_call: .; v_call: TRBV7-8; cdr3_length: 14; cdr3_nt: TGTGCCAGCAGCTTGGCGGGGCAGTCTAATACGCAGTATTTT; cdr3_aa: CASSLAGQSNTQYF
j_call: TRBJ1-6; clone_size: .; d_call: TRBD1; v_call: TRBV6-5; cdr3_length: 15; cdr3_nt: TGTGCCAGCAGTTACTCCGGGACAGGGAATTCACCCCTCCACTTT; cdr3_aa: CASSYSGTGNSPLHF
j_call: TRBJ1-1; clone_size: .; d_call: TRBD1; v_call: TRBV7-7; cdr3_length: 14; cdr3_nt: TGTGCTAGCAGTCCCCTCCAGGGGGCACACGGAGCTTTCTTT; cdr3_aa: CASSPLQGAHGAFF
j_call: TRBJ2-1; clone_size: .; d_call: .; v_call: TRBV29-1; cdr3_length: 13; cdr3_nt: TGCAGCGTTTATCCGGGAGCAAACAATGAGCAGTTCTTC; cdr3_aa: CSVYPGANNEQFF
j_call: TRBJ2-1; clone_size: .; d_call: TRBD1; v_call: TRBV2; cdr3_length: 13; cdr3_nt: TGTGCCAGCGGTGTAGACAGGGGCAATGAGCAGTTCTTC; cdr3_aa: CASGVDRGNEQFF
j_call: TRBJ2-6; clone_size: .; d_call: TRBD1; v_call: TRBV27; cdr3_length: 15; cdr3_nt: TGTGCCAGCAGTCTACGGGGACAGGGGCCCCCAGTCCTGACTTTC; cdr3_aa: CASSLRGQGPPVLTF
j_call: TRBJ2-1; clone_size: .; d_call: .; v_call: TRBV30; cdr3_length: 14; cdr3_nt: TGTGCCTGGAATCTTGGGGTCGGGGACAATGAGCAGTTCTTC; cdr3_aa: CAWNLGVGDNEQFF
j_call: TRBJ1-1; clone_size: .; d_call: TRBD1; v_call: TRBV6-6; cdr3_length: 14; cdr3_nt: TGTGCCAGCAGTTACCGGGGACAGGGAACTGAAGCTTTCTTT; cdr3_aa: CASSYRGQGTEAFF
j_call: TRBJ1-5; clone_size: .; d_call: .; v_call: TRBV5-6; cdr3_length: 12; cdr3_nt: TGTGCCAGCAGCAACAGTTATCAGCCCCAGCATTTT; cdr3_aa: CASSNSYQPQHF
j_call: TRBJ2-7; clone_size: .; d_call: .; v_call: TRBV27; cdr3_length: 13; cdr3_nt: TGTGCCAGCAGTTTCTCTAGCCGGGGCGAGCAGTACTTC; cdr3_aa: CASSFSSRGEQYF
j_call: TRBJ2-6; clone_size: .; d_call: .; v_call: TRBV30; cdr3_length: 14; cdr3_nt: TGTGCCTGGAGGGGAGACTCTGGGGCCAACGTCCTGACTTTC; cdr3_aa: CAWRGDSGANVLTF
j_call: TRBJ1-1; clone_size: few; d_call: .; v_call: TRBV7-9; cdr3_length: 13; cdr3_nt: TGTGCCAGCAGCTTAAGGGAGGGCACTGAAGCTTTCTTT; cdr3_aa: CASSLREGTEAFF
j_call: TRBJ1-5; clone_size: few; d_call: .; v_call: TRBV7-9; cdr3_length: 12; cdr3_nt: TGTGCCAGCACGTCAGGGAATCAGCCCCAGCATTTT; cdr3_aa: CASTSGNQPQHF
j_call: TRBJ2-1; clone_size: .; d_call: .; v_call: TRBV29-1; cdr3_length: 23; cdr3_nt: TGCAGCGTTGAAGGTATGAGGAGGCGGAGCCTGGAACCACAGACTAGCTCCTACAATGAGCAGTTCTTC; cdr3_aa: CSVEGMRRRSLEPQTSSYNEQFF
j_call: TRBJ1-1; clone_size: .; d_call: .; v_call: TRBV5-1; cdr3_length: 15; cdr3_nt: TGCGCCAGCAGCTTGACGGTCGCAGGGCGCACTGAAGCTTTCTTT; cdr3_aa: CASSLTVAGRTEAFF
j_call: TRBJ2-3; clone_size: .; d_call: TRBD2; v_call: TRBV12-5; cdr3_length: 20; cdr3_nt: TGTGCTAGTGGTTTGGTACTGACACTTGGGGGTAGCGGGAGCACAGATACGCAGTATTTT; cdr3_aa: CASGLVLTLGGSGSTDTQYF
j_call: TRBJ2-7; clone_size: .; d_call: .; v_call: TRBV3-1/TRBV3-2; cdr3_length: 15; cdr3_nt: TGTGCCAGCAGCCAAGCGGGGGTCCCCTACTACGAGCAGTACTTC; cdr3_aa: CASSQAGVPYYEQYF
j_call: TRBJ1-5; clone_size: few; d_call: TRBD1; v_call: TRBV25-1; cdr3_length: 12; cdr3_nt: TGTGCCAGCGGACAGGGTTTTCAGCCCCAGCATTTT; cdr3_aa: CASGQGFQPQHF
j_call: TRBJ2-3; clone_size: .; d_call: TRBD1; v_call: TRBV24-1; cdr3_length: 15; cdr3_nt: TGTGCCACCTCTCTGGGACAGGGGGCAACAGATACGCAGTATTTT; cdr3_aa: CATSLGQGATDTQYF
j_call: TRBJ2-1; clone_size: .; d_call: .; v_call: TRBV3-1/TRBV3-2; cdr3_length: 15; cdr3_nt: TGTGCCAGCAGGCACTTAGCGTCAACGAACAATGAGCAGTTCTTC; cdr3_aa: CASRHLASTNNEQFF
j_call: TRBJ2-1; clone_size: .; d_call: .; v_call: TRBV6-4; cdr3_length: 14; cdr3_nt: TGTGCCAGCAGTGACGGTAACAAGTACAATGAGCAGTTCTTC; cdr3_aa: CASSDGNKYNEQFF
j_call: TRBJ1-5; clone_size: .; d_call: .; v_call: TRBV6-6; cdr3_length: 13; cdr3_nt: TGTGCCAGCAGTTACGGAGGGAATCAGCCCCAGCATTTT; cdr3_aa: CASSYGGNQPQHF
j_call: TRBJ2-2; clone_size: .; d_call: .; v_call: TRBV9; cdr3_length: 16; cdr3_nt: TGTGCCAGCAGCGTAAAATCTCCCTCGAACACCGGGGAGCTGTTTTTT; cdr3_aa: CASSVKSPSNTGELFF
j_call: TRBJ1-1; clone_size: .; d_call: .; v_call: TRBV5-1; cdr3_length: 16; cdr3_nt: TGCGCCAGCAGCTTGGGCGCCAGGGGCGCTTACGCTGAAGCTTTCTTT; cdr3_aa: CASSLGARGAYAEAFF
j_call: TRBJ2-7; clone_size: .; d_call: .; v_call: TRBV13; cdr3_length: 14; cdr3_nt: TGTGCCAGCAGCTTACGAGACGGAGCCTACGAGCAGTACTTC; cdr3_aa: CASSLRDGAYEQYF
j_call: TRBJ2-1; clone_size: .; d_call: TRBD1; v_call: TRBV24-1; cdr3_length: 13; cdr3_nt: TGTGCCACCAGCCGACAGGGTATTAGTGAGCAGTTCTTC; cdr3_aa: CATSRQGISEQFF
j_call: TRBJ2-3; clone_size: .; d_call: TRBD2; v_call: TRBV18; cdr3_length: 15; cdr3_nt: TGTGCCAGCTCACGAGCGGGGGGCGGAACAGATACGCAGTATTTT; cdr3_aa: CASSRAGGGTDTQYF
j_call: TRBJ1-2; clone_size: .; d_call: .; v_call: TRBV11-2; cdr3_length: 13; cdr3_nt: TGTGCCAGCAGCTTATCAGCCGGGAATGGCTACACCTTC; cdr3_aa: CASSLSAGNGYTF
j_call: TRBJ2-5; clone_size: once; d_call: .; v_call: TRBV24-1; cdr3_length: 12; cdr3_nt: TGTGCCACCAGTGATTTCGGAGAGACCCAGTACTTC; cdr3_aa: CATSDFGETQYF
j_call: TRBJ2-2; clone_size: .; d_call: .; v_call: TRBV7-9; cdr3_length: 14; cdr3_nt: TGTGCCAGCAGCTTAATACGGCCTAGGGGGGAGCTGTTTTTT; cdr3_aa: CASSLIRPRGELFF
j_call: TRBJ2-1; clone_size: .; d_call: .; v_call: TRBV2; cdr3_length: 13; cdr3_nt: TGTGCCAGCAGTCGGGATTTGGGCAATGAGCAGTTCTTC; cdr3_aa: CASSRDLGNEQFF
j_call: TRBJ1-5; clone_size: .; d_call: .; v_call: TRBV4-1; cdr3_length: 17; cdr3_nt: TGCGCCAGCAGCCAAGGGGGGAGGGGGTCGAAGGGTCAGCCCCAGCATTTT; cdr3_aa: CASSQGGRGSKGQPQHF
j_call: TRBJ2-3; clone_size: .; d_call: TRBD1; v_call: TRBV6-5; cdr3_length: 14; cdr3_nt: TGTGCCAGCAGGGAGACAGGGGGCACAGATACGCAGTATTTT; cdr3_aa: CASRETGGTDTQYF
j_call: TRBJ1-2; clone_size: .; d_call: .; v_call: TRBV5-1; cdr3_length: 19; cdr3_nt: TGCGCCAGCAGCTTGGTAGGTCTACAGGTTGGAACGACTAACTATGGCTACACCTTC; cdr3_aa: CASSLVGLQVGTTNYGYTF
j_call: TRBJ2-1; clone_size: .; d_call: TRBD1; v_call: TRBV19; cdr3_length: 14; cdr3_nt: TGTGCCAGTAGTACAGGGACAGCCTACAATGAGCAGTTCTTC; cdr3_aa: CASSTGTAYNEQFF
j_call: TRBJ1-6; clone_size: .; d_call: .; v_call: TRBV15; cdr3_length: 15; cdr3_nt: TGTGCCACCAGCAGAGATTGGGGGGATAATTCACCCCTCCACTTT; cdr3_aa: CATSRDWGDNSPLHF
j_call: TRBJ2-7; clone_size: .; d_call: .; v_call: TRBV30; cdr3_length: 13; cdr3_nt: TGTGCCTGGAGTAGGAGAGGGTCTAGCGAGCAGTACTTC; cdr3_aa: CAWSRRGSSEQYF
j_call: TRBJ2-5; clone_size: .; d_call: .; v_call: TRBV30; cdr3_length: 16; cdr3_nt: TGTGCCTGGAGGTCCCCCGACAGGTTTCCGTTTGGGACCCAGTACTTC; cdr3_aa: CAWRSPDRFPFGTQYF
j_call: TRBJ2-7; clone_size: .; d_call: .; v_call: TRBV5-4; cdr3_length: 16; cdr3_nt: TGTGCCAGCAGCTTCCGGACCCTGAGGGGGAACTACGAGCAGTACTTC; cdr3_aa: CASSFRTLRGNYEQYF
j_call: TRBJ2-2; clone_size: .; d_call: .; v_call: TRBV5-8; cdr3_length: 15; cdr3_nt: TGTGCCAGCAGCGCCGGGACAAAGAACACCGGGGAGCTGTTTTTT; cdr3_aa: CASSAGTKNTGELFF
j_call: TRBJ1-2; clone_size: .; d_call: .; v_call: TRBV30; cdr3_length: 12; cdr3_nt: TGTGCCTGGAGCGGGACATCCTATGGCTACACCTTC; cdr3_aa: CAWSGTSYGYTF
j_call: TRBJ2-7; clone_size: once; d_call: TRBD2; v_call: TRBV12-5; cdr3_length: 14; cdr3_nt: TGTGCTAGTGGTTCGGGACTAGAGCCGAGCGAGCAGTACTTC; cdr3_aa: CASGSGLEPSEQYF
j_call: TRBJ1-5; clone_size: .; d_call: .; v_call: TRBV6-2/TRBV6-3; cdr3_length: 18; cdr3_nt: TGTGCCAGCAGTTACCAAGCGGGCCAAACTAGAGACAATCAGCCCCAGCATTTT; cdr3_aa: CASSYQAGQTRDNQPQHF
j_call: TRBJ2-7; clone_size: .; d_call: .; v_call: TRBV5-4; cdr3_length: 13; cdr3_nt: TGTGCCAGCAGCTTGGAGGGGGCGGGGGAGCAGTACTTC; cdr3_aa: CASSLEGAGEQYF
j_call: TRBJ1-6; clone_size: .; d_call: TRBD1; v_call: TRBV5-1; cdr3_length: 15; cdr3_nt: TGCGCCAGCAGCTTGCCAGGGGGAGGTAATTCACCCCTCCACTTT; cdr3_aa: CASSLPGGGNSPLHF
j_call: TRBJ2-3; clone_size: .; d_call: .; v_call: TRBV11-1; cdr3_length: 14; cdr3_nt: TGTGCCAGCAGCTTAGAGACAGTTGGGGATACGCAGTATTTT; cdr3_aa: CASSLETVGDTQYF
j_call: TRBJ1-3; clone_size: .; d_call: .; v_call: TRBV5-4; cdr3_length: 19; cdr3_nt: TGTGCCAGCAGCTTGGGGGCAGGGCGGGGATCCACGAAAGGAAACACCATATATTTT; cdr3_aa: CASSLGAGRGSTKGNTIYF
j_call: TRBJ1-5; clone_size: .; d_call: .; v_call: TRBV2; cdr3_length: 14; cdr3_nt: TGTGCCAGCAGTCCGACAGGCGGCGATCAGCCCCAGCATTTT; cdr3_aa: CASSPTGGDQPQHF
j_call: TRBJ2-3; clone_size: .; d_call: .; v_call: TRBV11-2; cdr3_length: 15; cdr3_nt: TGTGCCAGCAGCTTACAGGGTAGGAGCACAGATACGCAGTATTTT; cdr3_aa: CASSLQGRSTDTQYF